What follows are 10 T cell receptor beta chains derived from one specimen sequenced in a study of shared T cell receptors in the human thymus. Data came from immunoSEQ multiplex PCR; TCRdb stores just in-frame clones and leaves some out. The sample carries some 700,000 clones, 70% to 90% recorded once. The sample also formed part of further work on human thymus T cells.

Sequenced input: thymocytes. These TCRs come from a girl less than two years old with a congenital heart defect.

This chain links TRBV10-1 with TRBJ1-1, with 8 positions matching TRBD1. The CDR3 length is 14 residues. After removal of 5 bases from V and 8 bases from J, the junction contained 10 bases not matched to a gene. CDR1 is WNHNN and CDR2 is SYGVQD in the germline V gene (reference sequence). For the CDR3, the DNA is TGCGCCAGCAGTCAAGACAGGGGCGACCTCGAAGCTTTCTTT. Protein product: CASSQDRGDLEAFF.

The chain joins TRBV4-3 to TRBJ2-5, with TRBD2 as a possible D gene (7 bases). In germline, CDR1 is LGHNA, CDR2 YSLEER. The CDR3 runs to 21 residues. V gave up 0 bases and J gave up 5 bases, with 31 bases separating them. The CDR3 sequence is CASSQDRNGVGPGRGRETQYF. CDR3 nucleotide sequence: TGCGCCAGCAGCCAAGATCGTAACGGGGTCGGCCCGGGGCGGGGGCGGGAGACCCAGTACTTC.

This chain joins TRBV30 and TRBJ1-5, with TRBD1 as a possible D gene (5 bases). The ends were cut back, 0 bases at V and 9 bases at J, with 15 bases in the middle. The CDR3 loop spans 14 amino acids. Germline V CDR1 and CDR2: GTSNPN, SVGIG (reference sequence). CDR3 nucleotide sequence: TGTGCCTGGAGTGTAGCAGGGAAACGATGGCCCCAGCATTTT. As protein: CAWSVAGKRWPQHF.

This clone was detected only once. The rearrangement joins TRBV5-6 to TRBJ1-1, with D uncertain. The CDR3 sequence is 13 residues long. V was pared by 1 base and J by 6 bases, with 10 bases between. CDR1 and CDR2 from the germline V gene are SGHDT and YYEEEE. CDR3: CASSLRGGAEAFF. In DNA form, the CDR3 reads TGTGCCAGCAGCTTGCGGGGTGGCGCTGAAGCTTTCTTT.

The chain has TRBV5-6 and TRBJ2-7; D is ambiguous. The V gene lost 4 bases and the J gene lost 4 bases, with 9 bases spanning the gap. In germline, CDR1 is SGHDT, CDR2 YYEEEE. This CDR3 contains 12 residues. The CDR3 DNA sequence: TGTGCCAGCAGCGAAAAACTTTACGAGCAGTACTTC. The encoded protein is CASSEKLYEQYF.

This clone was counted a few times. This chain joins TRBV6-5 and TRBJ2-7; D perhaps matches TRBD1 (5 bases). The CDR3 extends over 14 amino acids. The germline CDR1 and CDR2 sequences are MNHEY and SVGAGI. The V and J ends lost 4 bases and 2 bases respectively, with 12 bases between them. CDR3 bases: TGTGCCAGCAGTTCGCAGGGCTCACCCTACGAGCAGTACTTC. Translated: CASSSQGSPYEQYF.

This clone was observed a few times. The chain carries TRBV28 and TRBJ1-1; maybe TRBD1 (5 bases). The germline CDR1 and CDR2 sequences are MDHEN and SYDVKM. The ends were cut back, 3 bases at V and 11 bases at J, with 16 bases in the middle. The CDR3 spans 13 residues. The CDR3 coding sequence is TGTGCCAGCAGTTTTCGCGGCAGGGCTCCCGCTTTCTTT. This codes for CASSFRGRAPAFF.

This chain joins TRBV28 and TRBJ1-5, with 7 bases fitting TRBD1. Germline CDR1 reads MDHEN; CDR2 reads SYDVKM. This CDR3 contains 15 residues. Trimming at V came to 6 bases and at J to 3 bases, leaving 8 bases not matched to a gene. The CDR3 bases are TGTGCCAGCAGGCCCGACAGGGTCACCAATCAGCCCCAGCATTTT. It yields the protein CASRPDRVTNQPQHF.

The chain links TRBV2 to TRBJ1-1, with unresolved D. Germline loops: CDR1 SNHLY, CDR2 FYNNEI. V lost 4 bases to trimming and J lost 7 bases, with 19 bases between them. This CDR3 comprises 15 residues. CDR3 protein: CASSVPSVLRSEAFF. The CDR3, as DNA: TGTGCCAGCAGTGTGCCCTCGGTCCTAAGGAGTGAAGCTTTCTTT.

The chain carries TRBV27 and TRBJ1-1; D ambiguous. Trimming cost V 0 bases and J 1 base, with 12 bases left between them. Germline loops: CDR1 MNHEY, CDR2 SMNVEV (reference sequence). The CDR3 is 16 residues long. The CDR3 loop is CASSLSSHAGNTEAFF. As DNA, the CDR3 is TGTGCCAGCAGTTTATCCAGCCACGCAGGGAACACTGAAGCTTTCTTT.